This T cell receptor beta chain was recorded in a study of OX40 agonist ivuxolimab in advanced cancers. Looking at the study overall: Participants, 65% to 85% male, averaged roughly 60 years of age, ranging from roughly 20 to 85. One patient with hepatocellular carcinoma and two with cutaneous melanoma, three in all, had partial responses. Whole-study results and caveats: Expansion of clones was among the lowest in partial responders at 0.1-3.0 mg/kg. The study observed clonal expansion of CD4+ and CD8+ blood T cells by week 6 at 0.1 to 3.0 mg/kg.

As concerns this clone: As yet, its antigen is unknown.

J gave up 7 bases and V 1 base, and 5 bases lay outside the gene matches. The germline gives CDR1 SGHTA, CDR2 FQGNSA. The CDR3 has 14 amino acids. TCRdb keeps only in-frame clones here, not all; method: immunoSEQ multiplex PCR. The data show 70,000 to 95,000 clones, 80% to 90% seen once. The receptor comes from an adult with an advanced solid tumor such as melanoma, head and neck, liver or kidney cancer. The rearrangement links TRBV7-2 to TRBJ1-2, with 8 bases identical to TRBD1. The specimen comprised CD4+ or CD8+ T cells sorted from blood, sampled in a trial of the OX40 agonist ivuxolimab. The CDR3: CASSLDQGARGYTF. Here the CDR3 DNA reads TGTGCCAGCAGCTTAGACCAGGGGGCGCGTGGCTACACCTTC.